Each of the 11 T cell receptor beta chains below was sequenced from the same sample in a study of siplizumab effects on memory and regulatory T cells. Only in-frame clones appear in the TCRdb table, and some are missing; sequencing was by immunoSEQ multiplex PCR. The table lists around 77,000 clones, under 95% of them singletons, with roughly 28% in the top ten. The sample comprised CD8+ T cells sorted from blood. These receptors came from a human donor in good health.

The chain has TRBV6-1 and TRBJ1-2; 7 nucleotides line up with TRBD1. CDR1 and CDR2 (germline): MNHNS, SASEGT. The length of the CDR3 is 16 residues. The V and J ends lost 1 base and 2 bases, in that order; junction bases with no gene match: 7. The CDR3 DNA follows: TGTGCCAGCAGTGAAGGGTGGGGGACAGAGAACTATGGCTACACCTTC. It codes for CASSEGWGTENYGYTF.

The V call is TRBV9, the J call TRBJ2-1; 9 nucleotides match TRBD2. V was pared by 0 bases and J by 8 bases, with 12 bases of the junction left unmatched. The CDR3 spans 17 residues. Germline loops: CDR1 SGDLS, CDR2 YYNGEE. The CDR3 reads CASSVGAGGPMGDEQFF. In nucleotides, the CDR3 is TGTGCCAGCAGCGTAGGGGCGGGAGGGCCGATGGGGGATGAGCAGTTCTTC.

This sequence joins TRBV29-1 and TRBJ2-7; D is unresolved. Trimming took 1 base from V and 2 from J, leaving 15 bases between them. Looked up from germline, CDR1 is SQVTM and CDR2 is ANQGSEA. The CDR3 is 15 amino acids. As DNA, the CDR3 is TGCAGCGTTGAAGGGGCAAGGGTCAGTCCCTACGAGCAGTACTTC. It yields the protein CSVEGARVSPYEQYF.

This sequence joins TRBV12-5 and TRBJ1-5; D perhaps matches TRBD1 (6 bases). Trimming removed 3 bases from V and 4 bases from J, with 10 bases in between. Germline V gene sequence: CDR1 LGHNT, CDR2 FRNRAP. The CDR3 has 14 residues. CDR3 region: CASGFLQGNQPQHF. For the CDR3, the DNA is TGTGCTAGTGGTTTTCTACAGGGTAATCAGCCCCAGCATTTT.

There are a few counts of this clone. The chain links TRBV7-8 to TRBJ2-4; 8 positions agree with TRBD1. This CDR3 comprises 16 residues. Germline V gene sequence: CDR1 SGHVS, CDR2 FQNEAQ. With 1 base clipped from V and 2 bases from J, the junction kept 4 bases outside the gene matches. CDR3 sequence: CASSLGTGISKNIQYF. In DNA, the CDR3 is TGTGCCAGCAGCTTAGGGACAGGGATCTCCAAAAACATTCAGTACTTC.

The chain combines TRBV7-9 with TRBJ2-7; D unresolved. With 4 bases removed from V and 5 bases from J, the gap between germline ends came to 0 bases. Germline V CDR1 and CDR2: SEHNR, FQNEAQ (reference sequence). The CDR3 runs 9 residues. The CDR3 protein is CASSYEQYF. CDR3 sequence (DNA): TGTGCCAGCAGCTACGAGCAGTACTTC.

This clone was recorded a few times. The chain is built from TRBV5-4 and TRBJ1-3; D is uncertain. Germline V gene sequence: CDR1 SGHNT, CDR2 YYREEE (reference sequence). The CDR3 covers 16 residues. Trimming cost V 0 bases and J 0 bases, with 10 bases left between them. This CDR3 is CASSLVGQLSGNTIYF. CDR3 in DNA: TGTGCCAGCAGCTTGGTCGGGCAGCTCTCTGGAAACACCATATATTTT.

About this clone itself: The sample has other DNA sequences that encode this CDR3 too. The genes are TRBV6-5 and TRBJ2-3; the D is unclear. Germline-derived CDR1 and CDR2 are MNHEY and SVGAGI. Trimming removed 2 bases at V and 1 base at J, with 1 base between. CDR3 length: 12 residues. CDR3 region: CASSYGTDTQYF. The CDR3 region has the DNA TGTGCCAGCAGTTACGGCACAGATACGCAGTATTTT.

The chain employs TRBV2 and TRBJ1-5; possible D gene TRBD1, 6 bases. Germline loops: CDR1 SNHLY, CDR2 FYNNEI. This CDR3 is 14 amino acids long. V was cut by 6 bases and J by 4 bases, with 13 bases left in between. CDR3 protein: CASRRDQGNQPQHF. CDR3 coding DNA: TGTGCCAGCAGACGGGACCAGGGGAATCAGCCCCAGCATTTT.

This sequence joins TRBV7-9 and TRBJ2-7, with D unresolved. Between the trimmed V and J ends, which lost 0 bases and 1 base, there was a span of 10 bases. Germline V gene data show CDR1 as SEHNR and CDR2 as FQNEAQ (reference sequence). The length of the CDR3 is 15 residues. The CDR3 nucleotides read TGTGCCAGCAGCTTAGCTGACGGACCTTCCTACGAGCAGTACTTC. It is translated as CASSLADGPSYEQYF.

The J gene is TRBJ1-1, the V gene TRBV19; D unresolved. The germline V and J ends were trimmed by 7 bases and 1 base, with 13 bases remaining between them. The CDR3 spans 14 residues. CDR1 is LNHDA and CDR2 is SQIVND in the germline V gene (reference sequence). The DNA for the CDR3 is TGTGCCAGTATCTATGGTCGGGGGAACACTGAAGCTTTCTTT. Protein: CASIYGRGNTEAFF. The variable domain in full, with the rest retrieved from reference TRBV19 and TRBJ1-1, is DGGITQSPKYLFRKEGQNVTLSCEQNLNHDAMYWYRQDPGQGLRLIYYSQIVNDFQKGDIAEGYSVSREKKESFPLTVTSAQKNPTAFYLCASIYGRGNTEAFFGQGTRLTVV.